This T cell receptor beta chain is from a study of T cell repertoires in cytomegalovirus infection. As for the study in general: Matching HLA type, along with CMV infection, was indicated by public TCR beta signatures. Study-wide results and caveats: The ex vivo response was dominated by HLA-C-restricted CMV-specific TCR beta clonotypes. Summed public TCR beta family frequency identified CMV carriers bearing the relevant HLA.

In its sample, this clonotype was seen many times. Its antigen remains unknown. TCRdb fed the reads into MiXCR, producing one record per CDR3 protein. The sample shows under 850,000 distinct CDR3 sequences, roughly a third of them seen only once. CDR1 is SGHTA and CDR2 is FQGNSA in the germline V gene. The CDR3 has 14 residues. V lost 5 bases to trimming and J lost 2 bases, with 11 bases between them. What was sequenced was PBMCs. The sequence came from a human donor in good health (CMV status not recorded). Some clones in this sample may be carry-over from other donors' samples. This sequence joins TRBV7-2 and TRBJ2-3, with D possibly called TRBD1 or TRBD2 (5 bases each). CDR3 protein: CASSQGGTTDTQYF. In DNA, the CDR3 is TGTGCCAGCAGCCAAGGTGGGACCACAGATACGCAGTATTTT. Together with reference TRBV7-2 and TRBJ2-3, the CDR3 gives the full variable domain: GAGVSQSPSNKVTEKGKDVELRCDPISGHTALYWYRQSLGQGLEFLIYFQGNSAPDKSGLPSDRFSAERTGGSVSTLTIQRTQQEDSAVYLCASSQGGTTDTQYFGPGTRLTVL.